These 18 T cell receptor beta chains were all obtained from the same sample, sequenced in a study (dated by TCRdb to about 2016). The library was prepared using RT-PCR. Sequencer: Illumina MiSeq. The public reads were reanalyzed by TCRdb: fastp trimming at Q25, MiXCR alignment, in-frame beta chains only. One record per CDR3 amino acid sequence lists the most common genes and DNA. The sample table records roughly 6,000 distinct CDR3 sequences; approximately 91% of these occur just once. The ten most abundant clones make up 6.5% to 9% of the sample. Sequenced input: memory CD4+ T cells from blood. The origin of the receptors is a female donor in good health, serving as a healthy control.

A remark on this clonotype: This beta chain appears as a stray read in a library generated for alpha chains; its size is not informative. The chain is built from TRBV4-1 and TRBJ1-5; no clear D. This CDR3 is built from 15 residues. Trimming stripped 1 base from V and 1 base from J, with 8 bases between. Germline assignment: CDR1 MGHRA and CDR2 YSYEKL. The CDR3: CASSQGVSSNQPQHF. The CDR3 region has the DNA TGCGCCAGCAGCCAAGGAGTTAGCAGCAATCAGCCCCAGCATTTT.

A remark on this clonotype: This beta chain is off target for a library built for alpha chains, so its abundance means little. The chain is built from TRBV28 and TRBJ2-7, with D uncertain. The germline V gene has CDR1 MDHEN and CDR2 SYDVKM. Trimming stripped 10 bases from V and 4 bases from J, with 14 bases between. The CDR3 covers 12 residues. The CDR3 coding sequence is TGTGCCACTCAATTGTCTGATTACGAGCAGTACTTC. Protein sequence: CATQLSDYEQYF.

For this clonotype: This beta chain is a stray sequence in a library constructed for alpha chains; its clone size is not meaningful. The chain joins TRBV29-1 to TRBJ1-3; the match to TRBD1 covers 7 bases. The V segment lost 2 bases and the J segment 0 bases; nucleotides outside the gene matches: 10. Looked up from germline, CDR1 is SQVTM and CDR2 is ANQGSEA. The CDR3 is 17 amino acids. CDR3 nucleotide sequence: TGCAGCGTTGAATTGGGTATAGGGGGCCCCTCTGGAAACACCATATATTTT. Translating it yields CSVELGIGGPSGNTIYF.

As to this clonotype: This beta chain slipped into a library made for alpha chains as a stray read, so its size is not meaningful. This chain joins TRBV5-7 and TRBJ2-1, with TRBD1 identical over 8 bases. TRBV5-7 is an open reading frame, and its role is uncertain. The CDR3 is 17 amino acids. The trim removed 5 bases at V and 6 bases at J, leaving 16 bases unmatched. CDR3: CASSRWTGLPPFNEQFF. The CDR3 DNA reads as TGTGCCAGCAGTCGGTGGACAGGGCTCCCCCCTTTCAATGAGCAGTTCTTC.

A remark on this clonotype: With the library built for alpha chains, this beta chain is off target and its frequency is not meaningful. The chain is built from TRBV11-3 and TRBJ2-1, with D possibly being TRBD2 (6 bases). This CDR3 has 16 amino acids. Trimming took off 3 bases at V and 2 bases at J, with 14 bases between the two ends. The germline gives CDR1 SGHNT, CDR2 YENEEA. The DNA of the CDR3 is TGTGCCAGCAGCTTTAGTTCGGGAGTGACCTACAATGAGCAGTTCTTC. Translated, it gives CASSFSSGVTYNEQFF.

To note about this clonotype: This beta chain is a stray sequence in a library constructed for alpha chains; its clone size is not meaningful. The CDR3 DNA reads as TGTGCCACCAGTGATCCAGCTAGCGGGGCCACAGATACGCAGTATTTT. Protein product: CATSDPASGATDTQYF. This chain uses TRBV24-1 with TRBJ2-3; 9 bases fit TRBD2. CDR1 is KGHDR, CDR2 SFDVKD, per germline. This CDR3 has 16 residues. The junction had 5 bases not matched to a gene; V was cut back by 3 bases and J by 2 bases.

As to this clonotype: This beta chain came through as a stray read in a library set up for alpha chains, and its size says little. The chain links TRBV7-8 to TRBJ2-1; D unresolved. CDR1 and CDR2 from the germline V gene are SGHVS and FQNEAQ. This CDR3 region has 11 residues. The V end lost 8 bases, the J end lost 5 bases, and 7 bases lay between the germline ends. The CDR3 coding sequence is TGTGCCAGCGGGTCTCACAATGAGCAGTTCTTC. Translating gives CASGSHNEQFF.

On this clonotype itself: Because this beta chain is a stray read in a library intended to capture alpha chains, its abundance should not be given much weight. The chain carries TRBV6-5 and TRBJ2-3, with 7 bases identical to TRBD1. CDR3 size: 15 residues. Germline CDR1 MNHEY, CDR2 SVGAGI. Trimming cost V 6 bases and J 2 bases; bases outside gene matches: 8. CDR3 in DNA: TGTGCCAGCAGCCTGGGACAGCAGTTCACAGATACGCAGTATTTT. Protein product: CASSLGQQFTDTQYF.

To note about this clonotype: Little can be read into the size of this beta chain, an off-target read in a library designed for alpha chains. The CDR3 DNA reads as TGTGCCAGCAGTCGGGGGAGGGGTCTCTACCAAGAGACCCAGTACTTC. It encodes CASSRGRGLYQETQYF. The chain carries TRBV27 and TRBJ2-5; 7 bases are a match to TRBD2. The CDR3 is 16 residues long. After removal of 5 bases from V and 0 bases from J, the junction contained 9 bases not matched to a gene. The germline gives CDR1 MNHEY, CDR2 SMNVEV (reference sequence).

With regard to this clonotype: Little can be read into the size of this beta chain, an off-target read in a library designed for alpha chains. The chain carries TRBV9 and TRBJ2-7, with 9 bases aligning to TRBD2. This CDR3 has 18 residues. Germline V CDR1 and CDR2: SGDLS, YYNGEE. V lost 0 bases to trimming and J lost 7 bases; unmatched junction nucleotides: 17. The CDR3 sequence is CASSVGRAGGPPDEEQYF. As DNA, the CDR3 is TGTGCCAGCAGCGTAGGGAGAGCGGGAGGCCCCCCGGATGAGGAGCAGTACTTC.

Concerning this clonotype: The library was prepared for alpha chains; this beta chain is a stray read, so its frequency means little. The gene calls are TRBV29-1 and TRBJ2-3; D might be TRBD1 (5 bases). Germline CDR1 SQVTM, CDR2 ANQGSEA. The CDR3 covers 14 residues. V lost 3 bases and J lost 4, with 14 bases in between. The CDR3 spells CSVDDGQGSDTQYF. In nucleotides, the CDR3 is TGCAGCGTTGATGACGGGCAGGGATCAGATACGCAGTATTTT.

Of note for this clonotype: Because this beta chain is a stray read in a library intended to capture alpha chains, its abundance should not be given much weight. The chain employs TRBV5-1 and TRBJ2-3; 10 nucleotides align to TRBD1. The CDR3 has 17 amino acids. CDR1 SGHRS and CDR2 YFSETQ come from the germline V gene. V trimming: 0 bases; J trimming: 1 base; junction bases outside the gene matches: 5. The CDR3 here is CASSLGQGADGTDTQYF. In DNA form, the CDR3 reads TGCGCCAGCAGCTTGGGACAGGGGGCCGATGGCACAGATACGCAGTATTTT.

The table lists this clonotype with a count of one. As an off-target read in a library built for alpha chains, this beta chain has a frequency of little significance. V and J are TRBV3-1 and TRBJ2-3; D not resolved. Germline V CDR1 and CDR2: LGHDT, YNNKEL (reference sequence). This CDR3 is built from 12 residues. Trimming pared 0 bases from V and 6 bases from J, leaving 4 bases between. CDR3 loop: CASSQEGDTQYF. In DNA, the CDR3 is TGTGCCAGCAGCCAAGAGGGGGATACGCAGTATTTT.

Notes on this clonotype: With the library built for alpha chains, this beta chain is off target and its frequency is not meaningful. This chain connects TRBV4-2 to TRBJ1-5; D is unresolved. This CDR3 contains 14 residues. Trimming stripped 1 base from V and 5 bases from J, with 9 bases between. CDR1 is LGHNA and CDR2 is YNFKEQ in the germline V gene. CDR3 region: CASSQVSEHQPQHF. The CDR3 bases are TGTGCCAGCAGCCAAGTGTCTGAGCATCAGCCCCAGCATTTT.

This clonotype showed up just once. A library made for alpha chains picked up this beta chain off target, so its size means little. The chain carries TRBV9 and TRBJ1-2; TRBD1 aligns across 7 bases. With 0 bases clipped from V and 8 bases from J, the junction kept 7 bases outside the gene matches. The germline CDR1 and CDR2 sequences are SGDLS and YYNGEE. This CDR3 spans 14 amino acids. CDR3 bases: TGTGCCAGCAGCGTAGACAGGGGAGTGAGAGGCTACACCTTC. The encoded protein is CASSVDRGVRGYTF.

A note on this clonotype: Since it is a stray read in a library aimed at alpha chains, this beta chain has a size that is not meaningful. The CDR3 sequence: CASSYIPGNPLDSNQPQHF. CDR3 DNA sequence: TGTGCCAGCAGTTACATCCCAGGGAATCCTCTTGATAGCAATCAGCCCCAGCATTTT. V usage is TRBV6-2 or TRBV6-3 and J usage is TRBJ1-5, with D possibly matching TRBD1 (5 bases). V was clipped by 2 bases and J by 0 bases, with 20 bases between them. The CDR3 extends over 19 amino acids. Germline CDR1 MNHEY, CDR2 SVGEGT.

This clonotype has more than one count but fewer than ten. The library was designed around alpha chains, so this beta chain is a stray read whose abundance carries little weight. The chain uses TRBV20-1 and TRBJ2-1, with 8 bases aligning to TRBD1. V lost 6 bases to trimming and J lost 5 bases; unmatched junction nucleotides: 9. This CDR3 comprises 14 residues. Germline CDR1 and CDR2: DFQATT and SNEGSKA (reference sequence). CDR3 in DNA: TGCAGTGCGCCACTTAGGACAGGGAACAATGAGCAGTTCTTC. This sequence encodes CSAPLRTGNNEQFF.

Comment on this clonotype: Being off target in a library aimed at alpha chains, this beta chain has a size of little meaning. The chain uses TRBV6-5 and TRBJ1-2; D is ambiguous. V lost 1 base, J lost 1 base, and 7 bases lay in between. The length of the CDR3 is 14 residues. CDR1 and CDR2 (germline): MNHEY, SVGAGI. CDR3 sequence (DNA): TGTGCCAGCAGTTACTTTCAGGATAACTATGGCTACACCTTC. Its translation is CASSYFQDNYGYTF.